These T cell receptor beta chains were read from a single sample in a study of STAT5B mutations in CD4+ large granular lymphocyte leukemia. The repertoire was sequenced with immunoSEQ multiplex PCR; TCRdb's copy has only in-frame clones and lacks some. The data hold around 26,000 clones, with 74% observed a single time. Specimen: CD4+ T cells from blood buffy coats. These receptors were taken from a human donor in good health. CDR3s include the opening cysteine and the closing phenylalanine or tryptophan. D genes are given only for firm matches. Clone size, where shown, is once, few, many, or a class for clones that have expanded.

V	D	J	size	CDR3	DNA
TRBV5-1	NA	TRBJ2-2	few	CASSLLGANTGELFF	TGCGCCAGCAGCTTATTGGGGGCTAACACCGGGGAGCTGTTTTTT
TRBV4-2	NA	TRBJ1-2	few	CASSQDWGIGGYTF	TGTGCCAGCAGCCAAGATTGGGGGATCGGTGGCTACACCTTC
TRBV7-2	TRBD2	TRBJ2-3	NA	CASSPRSAGGSTDTQYF	TGTGCCAGCAGCCCCCGTTCCGCGGGGGGTAGCACAGATACGCAGTATTTT
TRBV6-1	TRBD1	TRBJ1-2	NA	CASNNDRARGYTF	TGTGCCAGCAACAACGACAGGGCTCGGGGCTACACCTTC
TRBV30	NA	TRBJ1-6	NA	CAWTPALGDNSPLHF	TGTGCCTGGACCCCGGCCCTAGGTGATAATTCACCCCTCCACTTT
TRBV9	NA	TRBJ2-3	NA	CASSRRAGHTDTQYF	TGTGCCAGCAGCAGAAGAGCGGGCCACACAGATACGCAGTATTTT
TRBV28	NA	TRBJ1-2	NA	CASSFGGSYGYTF	TGTGCCAGCAGTTTTGGGGGAAGCTATGGCTACACCTTC
TRBV5-1	NA	TRBJ1-1	NA	CASSLSPRNTEAFF	TGCGCCAGCAGCTTGAGCCCGAGGAACACTGAAGCTTTCTTT
TRBV7-8	NA	TRBJ2-7	NA	CASSPTPGMTYEQYF	TGTGCCAGCAGCCCAACCCCAGGGATGACCTACGAGCAGTACTTC
TRBV5-1	NA	TRBJ1-6	NA	CASSLEINSPLHF	TGCGCCAGCAGCTTGGAAATTAATTCACCCCTCCACTTT
TRBV30	TRBD2	TRBJ2-2	NA	CARGGLAETGELFF	TGTGCCCGGGGGGGACTAGCGGAGACCGGGGAGCTGTTTTTT
TRBV9	TRBD2	TRBJ2-3	NA	CASSVASPSRGFLSETDTQYF	TGTGCCAGCAGCGTAGCCTCCCCCTCGCGGGGGTTTTTGAGTGAGACAGATACGCAGTATTTT
TRBV7-9	NA	TRBJ1-2	few	CASSSRKYGYTF	TGTGCCAGCAGCTCCAGGAAGTATGGCTACACCTTC
TRBV4-2	NA	TRBJ1-6	NA	CASSQDLAGAFNSPLHF	TGTGCCAGCAGCCAAGATCTGGCAGGCGCCTTTAATTCACCCCTCCACTTT
TRBV5-1	TRBD1	TRBJ2-1	NA	CASSLRQGDNEQFF	TGCGCCAGCAGCTTGAGACAGGGGGACAATGAGCAGTTCTTC
TRBV2	NA	TRBJ2-5	NA	CASSVRGETQYF	TGTGCCAGCAGTGTGCGGGGAGAGACCCAGTACTTC
TRBV28	NA	TRBJ2-7	NA	CASSLSGLGSYEQYF	TGTGCCAGCAGTTTGTCGGGGCTTGGTTCCTACGAGCAGTACTTC
TRBV2	NA	TRBJ1-6	NA	CASSANLWAYSPLHF	TGTGCCAGCAGCGCTAACCTTTGGGCATATTCACCCCTCCACTTT
TRBV9	NA	TRBJ2-5	NA	CASSVSLGRETQYF	TGTGCCAGCAGCGTATCGCTGGGGCGAGAGACCCAGTACTTC
TRBV5-4	NA	TRBJ2-1	NA	CASSDPTGWEQFF	TGTGCCAGCAGCGACCCCACAGGCTGGGAGCAGTTCTTC
TRBV9	NA	TRBJ2-5	NA	CASSVEGHGQETQYF	TGTGCCAGCAGCGTAGAGGGTCATGGTCAAGAGACCCAGTACTTC
TRBV5-4	NA	TRBJ1-1	few	CASSLRTNTEAFF	TGTGCCAGCAGCTTACGCACGAACACTGAAGCTTTCTTT
TRBV7-2	TRBD2	TRBJ2-1	NA	CASSPIAGGTFF	TGTGCCAGCAGCCCCATAGCGGGAGGGACGTTCTTC
TRBV2	NA	TRBJ1-5	NA	CASSEARGGIQPQHF	TGTGCCAGCAGTGAAGCGAGGGGTGGAATCCAGCCCCAGCATTTT
TRBV20-1	NA	TRBJ2-3	once	CSATPLDTQYF	TGCAGTGCTACCCCTTTAGATACGCAGTATTTT
TRBV5-4	TRBD2	TRBJ2-3	NA	CASSAKTSGTTDTQYF	TGTGCCAGCAGCGCGAAGACTAGCGGGACTACAGATACGCAGTATTTT
TRBV5-5	NA	TRBJ1-2	NA	CASSLQSVRGYTF	TGTGCCAGCAGCTTGCAGTCTGTGAGGGGCTACACCTTC
TRBV28	NA	TRBJ2-2	once	CASVAPRDGGELFF	TGTGCCAGCGTAGCTCCGCGGGACGGCGGGGAGCTGTTTTTT
TRBV28	TRBD1	TRBJ1-3	NA	CASTGGASGNTIYF	TGTGCCAGTACAGGGGGCGCATCCGGAAACACCATATATTTT
TRBV2	TRBD1	TRBJ1-5	few	CASRGTGDQPQHF	TGTGCCAGCAGGGGGACAGGTGATCAGCCCCAGCATTTT
TRBV27	NA	TRBJ2-5	NA	CASSFRRTGAETQYF	TGTGCCAGCAGTTTTAGGAGGACTGGGGCGGAGACCCAGTACTTC
TRBV20-1	TRBD2	TRBJ2-5	NA	CRFLAGETQYF	TGCAGGTTCCTAGCGGGAGAGACCCAGTACTTC
TRBV15	NA	TRBJ1-5	NA	CATSRDRPGRSNQPQHF	TGTGCCACCAGCAGAGATCGTCCAGGGCGAAGCAATCAGCCCCAGCATTTT
TRBV6-1	TRBD1	TRBJ1-2	NA	CASSPTGDYGYTF	TGTGCCAGCAGTCCGACAGGGGACTATGGCTACACCTTC
TRBV27	TRBD2	TRBJ2-3	NA	CASSFRTSGGTDTQYF	TGTGCCAGCAGTTTTCGGACTAGCGGGGGCACAGATACGCAGTATTTT
TRBV2	TRBD2	TRBJ2-7	few	CASNLAGARYEQYF	TGTGCCAGCAATCTAGCGGGAGCCCGTTACGAGCAGTACTTC
TRBV2	TRBD2	TRBJ2-7	few	CARSTGRVGLSYEQYF	TGTGCCAGGAGCACTGGGAGGGTGGGGCTCTCCTACGAGCAGTACTTC
TRBV9	NA	TRBJ2-4	NA	CASSRGLLLAKNIQYF	TGTGCCAGCAGCCGTGGACTATTACTAGCCAAAAACATTCAGTACTTC
TRBV28	TRBD1	TRBJ1-5	NA	CASSSGGGNQPQHF	TGTGCCAGCAGTTCAGGGGGGGGCAATCAGCCCCAGCATTTT
TRBV5-1	NA	TRBJ2-5	NA	CASSLVRGGVETQYF	TGCGCCAGCAGCTTGGTTAGGGGCGGGGTAGAGACCCAGTACTTC
TRBV10-3	TRBD2	TRBJ2-1	NA	CAIKGTSGTYNEQFF	TGTGCCATCAAGGGGACTAGCGGGACGTACAATGAGCAGTTCTTC
TRBV7-8	NA	TRBJ2-1	NA	CASGPWGGDYNEQFF	TGTGCCAGCGGACCCTGGGGCGGGGACTACAATGAGCAGTTCTTC